A single sample is the source of the 31 T cell receptor beta chains below, sequenced in a study of T cells in Graves' hyperthyroidism and ophthalmopathy. Amplification targeted TCR beta CDR3 regions from RNA transcripts. Researchers ran a first-round RT-PCR on the TCR CDR3 using the HTBI primer set. TCRdb ran MiXCR on the multiplex PCR reads and lists one entry per CDR3 protein. The sample includes 300,000 to 400,000 distinct CDR3 sequences, roughly 14% seen only once; the top ten take less than 20%. The sequencing input was blood. The origin of the receptors is a woman in her twenties or thirties with Graves' ophthalmopathy.

This clonotype was recorded at least ten times. The CDR3 DNA reads TGCGCCAGCAGTGAGTGGCAGGCCACCACAGATACGCAGTATTTT. Translating gives CASSEWQATTDTQYF. The chain joins TRBV10-2 to TRBJ2-3; D is ambiguous. Germline V CDR1 and CDR2: WSHSY, SAAADI. Trimming stripped 1 base from V and 2 bases from J, with 10 bases between. CDR3 length: 15 amino acids.

This clonotype appeared many times. This chain connects TRBV20-1 to TRBJ2-1, with a tentative D call TRBD2 (6 bases). Germline CDR1 reads DFQATT; CDR2 reads SNEGSKA (reference sequence). The CDR3 is made up of 15 amino acids. Trimming stripped 5 bases from V and 7 bases from J, with 21 bases between. The CDR3 loop reads CSAHPPRTIYNEQFF. CDR3 coding DNA: TGCAGTGCTCACCCCCCCCGGACTATTTATAATGAGCAGTTCTTC.

This rearrangement joins TRBV10-3 to TRBJ2-5; 11 bases agree with TRBD2. Germline lookup yields CDR1 ENHRY and CDR2 SYGVKD. CDR3 length equals 15 residues. With 5 bases clipped from V and 1 base from J, the junction kept 3 bases outside the gene matches. In DNA, the CDR3 is TGTGCCATCAGTTTTAGCGGGGGGGCCCAAGAGACCCAGTACTTC. It codes for CAISFSGGAQETQYF.

This clonotype was recorded many times. This rearrangement joins TRBV12-3 or TRBV12-4 to TRBJ2-1; TRBD2 agrees at 7 bases. Trimming took 7 bases from V and 6 from J; bases not matched to a gene: 12. The CDR3 consists of 15 residues. CDR3 DNA: TGTGCCAGCACTGAGACTAGCTCGAGTGGCAATGAGCAGTTCTTC. Protein sequence: CASTETSSSGNEQFF.

In this sample, this clonotype turned up many times. The chain couples TRBV20-1 to TRBJ2-3, with D possibly matching TRBD2 (5 bases). The germline V gene has CDR1 DFQATT and CDR2 SNEGSKA (reference sequence). The CDR3 spans 12 residues. Trimming stripped 6 bases from V and 5 bases from J, with 12 bases between. The CDR3 sequence is CSAPAVVDTQYF. The CDR3 DNA follows: TGCAGTGCGCCAGCGGTGGTAGATACGCAGTATTTT.

At least ten counts were recorded for this clonotype. The J gene is TRBJ1-2, the V gene TRBV30, with 7 bases fitting TRBD1. The germline CDR1 and CDR2 sequences are GTSNPN and SVGIG (reference sequence). Trimming removed 3 bases from V and 1 base from J; junction bases left unmatched: 5. CDR3 length equals 14 residues. CDR3 sequence: CAWRGSGGNYGYTF. The CDR3 coding sequence is TGTGCCTGGAGGGGATCAGGGGGTAACTATGGCTACACCTTC.

This clonotype was found many times. The V and J genes are TRBV3-1 and TRBJ1-4, with 9 bases fitting TRBD1. The CDR3 contains 15 residues. CDR1 and CDR2 from the germline V gene are LGHDT and YNNKEL (reference sequence). Unmatched junction bases numbered 6, after V lost 4 bases and J lost 6 bases. The CDR3 sequence: CASSLTGGRYEKLFF. In nucleotides, the CDR3 is TGTGCCAGCAGCCTGACAGGGGGGCGGTATGAAAAACTGTTTTTT.

At least ten counts were recorded for this clonotype. The chain joins TRBV6-1 to TRBJ1-2; tentative D call: TRBD1 (6 bases). Germline V gives CDR1 MNHNS, CDR2 SASEGT. The CDR3 length is 17 residues. V dropped 5 bases and J dropped 1 base, with 20 bases sitting between them. The chain's CDR3 is CASSQDRPTIFNYGYTF. The CDR3 coding sequence is TGTGCCAGCAGTCAAGACAGGCCGACCATCTTTAACTATGGCTACACCTTC.

Turning to this clonotype: A much larger clone differs by one base, so this may be a read error. V gene TRBV20-1 combines with J gene TRBJ1-1; no definite D call. CDR1 is DFQATT and CDR2 is SNEGSKA in the germline V gene (reference sequence). CDR3 length: 10 residues. The CDR3 loop reads CSARVLEVFF. The CDR3 DNA reads TGCAGTGCTAGAGTTCTCGAAGTTTTCTTT.

This clonotype was detected ten times or more. This chain joins TRBV2 and TRBJ2-3, with TRBD1 matching 7 bases. Germline V gives CDR1 SNHLY, CDR2 FYNNEI. The CDR3 runs to 14 residues. The V gene end was trimmed by 6 bases and the J gene end by 3 bases; junction bases not matched to a gene: 6. The CDR3 loop is CASREKTGTDTQYF. CDR3 in DNA: TGTGCCAGCAGGGAAAAGACAGGGACAGATACGCAGTATTTT.

This clonotype was observed at least ten times. V gene TRBV28 combines with J gene TRBJ1-6, with TRBD1 matching 7 bases. The CDR3 covers 15 residues. With 2 bases clipped from V and 10 bases from J, the junction kept 8 bases outside the gene matches. Looked up from germline, CDR1 is MDHEN and CDR2 is SYDVKM. CDR3: CASSLVTGYASPLHF. CDR3 bases: TGTGCCAGCAGTTTAGTGACAGGGTACGCCTCACCCCTCCACTTT.

This clonotype was observed a few times. This chain links TRBV6-1 with TRBJ1-3; 8 positions agree with TRBD1. With V trimmed by 5 bases and J by 5 bases, 23 bases remained unmatched. The CDR3 is 20 amino acids. The germline V gene has CDR1 MNHNS and CDR2 SASEGT. CDR3 protein: CASSLGGGTTGQGNRNTIYF. The DNA of the CDR3 is TGTGCCAGCAGTCTTGGTGGGGGGACGACAGGACAGGGAAATAGAAACACCATATATTTT.

V usage is TRBV28 and J usage is TRBJ1-4, with D hard to call. V was clipped by 3 bases and J by 8 bases, with 10 bases between them. The CDR3 runs to 13 residues. Germline-derived CDR1 and CDR2 are MDHEN and SYDVKM. The chain's CDR3 is CASSLRVTEKLFF. CDR3 nucleotide sequence: TGTGCCAGCAGTTTGCGCGTGACGGAAAAACTGTTTTTT.

In nucleotides, the CDR3 is TGTGCCTGGAGTGGTCTGGGGGGCCCAGCCACTGAAGCTTTCTTT. It yields the protein CAWSGLGGPATEAFF. The chain recombines TRBV30 with TRBJ1-1, with TRBD1 as a possible D gene (6 bases). V was cut by 1 base and J by 4 bases, with 16 bases left in between. This CDR3 contains 15 residues. Germline values: CDR1 GTSNPN, CDR2 SVGIG (reference sequence).

This clonotype was seen ten or more times. This chain connects TRBV11-3 to TRBJ2-4; TRBD1 matches at 9 bases. In germline, CDR1 is SGHNT, CDR2 YENEEA. The CDR3 has 17 residues. V gave up 0 bases and J gave up 6 bases; unmatched junction bases: 9. This CDR3 is CASSLDDRGIEGNIQYF. The CDR3 DNA sequence: TGTGCCAGCAGCTTAGACGACAGGGGGATAGAGGGAAACATTCAGTACTTC.

This clonotype was counted ten times or more. This chain links TRBV14 with TRBJ1-1; D not resolved. Per the germline V gene, CDR1 is SGHDN and CDR2 is FVKESK. Trimming removed 4 bases from V and 5 bases from J, with 20 bases in between. The CDR3 is made up of 16 amino acids. The CDR3 sequence is CASSPWTPIGETEAFF. As DNA, the CDR3 is TGTGCCAGCAGCCCTTGGACCCCGATAGGCGAAACTGAAGCTTTCTTT.

With respect to this clonotype: This may arise from a read error, as a much more abundant clone is one base away. The J gene is TRBJ2-3, the V gene TRBV28; D may match TRBD1 or TRBD2 (7 bases each). Germline CDR1 and CDR2: MDHEN and SYDVKM. The CDR3 loop spans 15 amino acids. Trimming shortened V by 10 bases and J by 3 bases, and 20 bases separated the two germline ends. This chain's CDR3 is CATQSQGEGTDTQYF. The CDR3 bases are TGTGCCACCCAGAGCCAGGGGGAGGGAACAGATACGCAGTATTTT.

This clonotype was detected ten times or more. The V call is TRBV25-1, the J call TRBJ2-2, with D maybe TRBD2 (6 bases). CDR3 length: 13 amino acids. Germline assignment: CDR1 MGHDK and CDR2 SYGVNS. Trimming left V 3 bases short and J 5 bases short, with 7 bases between. The CDR3 region has the DNA TGTGCCAGCAGTGATGGGGGGACCGGGGAGCTGTTTTTT. Protein sequence: CASSDGGTGELFF.

This clonotype has a handful of counts. V and J are TRBV29-1 and TRBJ1-1; D is ambiguous. The CDR3 extends over 14 amino acids. V lost 3 bases and J 1 base, leaving 12 bases between the germline ends. CDR1 and CDR2 (germline): SQVTM, ANQGSEA. For the CDR3, the DNA is TGCAGCGTTGATGGGGTTGGTGGGAACACTGAAGCTTTCTTT. It codes for CSVDGVGGNTEAFF.

This clonotype was observed at least ten times. The chain links TRBV6-5 to TRBJ2-3; D may correspond to TRBD1 or TRBD2 (5 bases each). Germline V gene sequence: CDR1 MNHEY, CDR2 SVGAGI. The CDR3 sequence is 19 residues long. V was shortened by 0 bases and J by 2 bases, with 21 bases between the two germline ends. The CDR3 DNA reads as TGTGCCAGCAGTTACTCGAGGGGAGTAGTCGGGTGGGACACAGATACGCAGTATTTT. Translated, it gives CASSYSRGVVGWDTDTQYF.

The J gene is TRBJ1-5, the V gene TRBV28; 8 bases are a match to TRBD1. Unmatched junction bases numbered 12, after V lost 5 bases and J lost 3 bases. The CDR3 runs to 17 residues. Germline CDR1 is MDHEN and CDR2 is SYDVKM. CDR3 DNA sequence: TGTGCCAGCAGTCCGACCGGAGACAGGGGTCTCAATCAGCCCCAGCATTTT. Its translation: CASSPTGDRGLNQPQHF.

This clonotype was detected many times. The rearrangement links TRBV27 to TRBJ1-1; possibly TRBD1 for D (5 bases). This CDR3 region has 13 residues. CDR1 and CDR2 from the germline V gene are MNHEY and SMNVEV (reference sequence). V lost 6 bases, J lost 1 base, and 9 bases lay in between. The CDR3 protein is CASRGGENTEAFF. The CDR3, as DNA: TGTGCCAGCAGGGGAGGGGAGAACACTGAAGCTTTCTTT.

The table lists this clonotype with many counts. This sequence joins TRBV20-1 and TRBJ1-2; D perhaps matches TRBD1 (6 bases). The germline V gene encodes CDR1 DFQATT and CDR2 SNEGSKA (reference sequence). Trimming removed 3 bases at V and 5 bases at J, with 19 bases between. This CDR3 comprises 15 residues. The CDR3 reads CSASGTKEGTYGYTF. The DNA for the CDR3 is TGCAGTGCTAGTGGGACAAAAGAAGGGACTTATGGCTACACCTTC.

The J gene is TRBJ2-5, the V gene TRBV6-1; D possibly uses TRBD1 or TRBD2 (5 bases each). The V gene lost 5 bases and the J gene lost 1 base, with 11 bases spanning the gap. Looked up from germline, CDR1 is MNHNS and CDR2 is SASEGT. This CDR3 spans 14 amino acids. This CDR3 reads CASSTPGRQETQYF. The DNA for the CDR3 is TGTGCCAGCAGTACCCCGGGACGCCAAGAGACCCAGTACTTC.

This clonotype was found many times. V gene TRBV12-3 or TRBV12-4 combines with J gene TRBJ2-5, with no clear D. The CDR3 is 15 amino acids. Trimming shortened V by 6 bases and J by 1 base, and 15 bases separated the two germline ends. The CDR3 here is CASSNYRDLQETQYF. The DNA for the CDR3 is TGTGCCAGCAGCAACTACAGAGACCTCCAAGAGACCCAGTACTTC.

A few counts support this clonotype. The J gene is TRBJ2-5, the V gene TRBV28; D gene ambiguous. The CDR3 spans 12 residues. The germline CDR1 and CDR2 sequences are MDHEN and SYDVKM. With 7 bases removed from V and 7 bases from J, the gap between germline ends came to 13 bases. The CDR3 here is CASKTPSGTQYF. CDR3 DNA: TGTGCCAGCAAGACTCCCTCGGGGACCCAGTACTTC. Complete variable domain (other parts from reference TRBV28 and TRBJ2-5): DVKVTQSSRYLVKRTGEKVFLECVQDMDHENMFWYRQDPGLGLRLIYFSYDVKMKEKGDIPEGYSVSREKKERFSLILESASTNQTSMYLCASKTPSGTQYFGPGTRLLVL.

In its sample, this clonotype was seen a few times. J is TRBJ2-3 and V is TRBV4-2, with D perhaps TRBD2 (5 bases). CDR1 and CDR2 from the germline V gene are LGHNA and YNFKEQ. V lost 0 bases and J 2 bases, leaving 12 bases between the germline ends. The CDR3 consists of 16 residues. This CDR3 is CASSQDESEATDTQYF. In nucleotides, the CDR3 is TGTGCCAGCAGCCAAGATGAATCGGAGGCCACAGATACGCAGTATTTT.

This clonotype came up many times. The chain joins TRBV5-5 to TRBJ2-3; possible D gene TRBD1, 6 bases. This CDR3 has 15 amino acids. V lost 0 bases to trimming and J lost 0 bases, with 8 bases between them. Germline CDR1 and CDR2: SGHKS and YYEKEE (reference sequence). CDR3 DNA sequence: TGTGCCAGCAGCTTGGGCCAGGGGAGCACAGATACGCAGTATTTT. This translates into CASSLGQGSTDTQYF.

The genes are TRBV3-1 and TRBJ2-1; perhaps TRBD2 as D (6 bases). Germline assignment: CDR1 LGHDT and CDR2 YNNKEL (reference sequence). CDR3 length: 17 residues. V lost 1 base to trimming and J lost 0 bases, with 13 bases between them. CDR3 sequence (DNA): TGTGCCAGCAGCCAAGCTGGAGGAGGGGCCTCCTACAATGAGCAGTTCTTC. Amino acids: CASSQAGGGASYNEQFF.

A few counts support this clonotype. The chain uses TRBV10-3 and TRBJ1-2, with a tentative D call TRBD1 (5 bases). Germline CDR1 and CDR2: ENHRY and SYGVKD. The ends were cut back, 4 bases at V and 6 bases at J, with 15 bases in the middle. CDR3 length equals 14 residues. This chain's CDR3 is CAISVKGLRDGYTF. The CDR3 coding sequence is TGTGCCATCAGTGTTAAGGGCCTCAGGGATGGCTACACCTTC.

This clonotype was seen at least ten times. V is TRBV7-2 and J is TRBJ2-2; a possible D gene is TRBD1 (5 bases). V was cut by 0 bases and J by 6 bases, with 17 bases left in between. CDR1 SGHTA and CDR2 FQGNSA come from the germline V gene. The CDR3 is 17 residues long. CDR3 nucleotides: TGTGCCAGCAGCTTAGCGAGGCAGGGAAGAGGTGCCGGGGAGCTGTTTTTT. Its translation is CASSLARQGRGAGELFF.